Below are 32 T cell receptor beta chains sequenced from a single sample in a study of cytomegalovirus exposure and HLA in healthy donors. The PCR made use of 60 Vbeta and 13 Jbeta primers. The table came from immunoSEQ multiplex PCR; TCRdb's copy has only in-frame clones and leaves some out. The sample includes more than 90,000 clones, approximately 60% of them seen just once. Sequences were obtained from PBMCs. These receptors all come from a woman in her 30s in good health and CMV-seronegative.

This chain links TRBV11-2 with TRBJ2-7; TRBD1 matches at 8 bases. The CDR3 totals 12 residues. J was trimmed by 6 bases and V by 5 bases; bases with no gene match: 3. Germline V gene sequence: CDR1 SGHAT, CDR2 FQNNGV. CDR3 in DNA: TGTGCCAGCAGCCTCGACAGGGGCGAGCAGTACTTC. Translation gives CASSLDRGEQYF.

This clone was counted only a few times. V is TRBV9 and J is TRBJ2-7; 7 bases map to TRBD1. The CDR3 loop spans 16 amino acids. Germline CDR1 and CDR2: SGDLS and YYNGEE. V dropped 0 bases and J dropped 5; count of bases not matched to a gene: 11. CDR3 sequence reads: CASSVGLTGMGDEQYF. The CDR3 DNA reads as TGTGCCAGCAGCGTAGGACTGACAGGGATGGGAGACGAGCAGTACTTC.

V gene TRBV9 combines with J gene TRBJ2-5, with 8 bases fitting TRBD2. In germline, CDR1 is SGDLS, CDR2 YYNGEE. The V and J ends lost 4 bases and 1 base, in that order; junction bases with no gene match: 6. This CDR3 comprises 15 residues. The CDR3 DNA reads TGTGCCAGCAGCCCCGCCGGGACTAGCCAAGAGACCCAGTACTTC. Its protein product is CASSPAGTSQETQYF.

The chain couples TRBV5-1 to TRBJ2-3; TRBD1 aligns across 9 bases. The germline V gene encodes CDR1 SGHRS and CDR2 YFSETQ. The CDR3 contains 15 residues. V was pared by 5 bases and J by 2 bases, with 6 bases of the junction left unmatched. The CDR3 loop reads CASRRDRVYTDTQYF. In nucleotides, the CDR3 is TGCGCCAGCAGAAGGGACAGGGTCTACACAGATACGCAGTATTTT.

The chain has TRBV10-1 and TRBJ2-1; D gene ambiguous. Trimming cost V 0 bases and J 8 bases, with 5 bases left between them. CDR1 and CDR2 from the germline V gene are WNHNN and SYGVQD (reference sequence). The CDR3 has 12 amino acids. CDR3 loop: CASSESTYEQFF. As DNA, the CDR3 is TGCGCCAGCAGTGAGTCGACATATGAGCAGTTCTTC.

This chain links TRBV5-6 with TRBJ1-2, with 7 bases that match TRBD1. There are 14 residues in the CDR3. V was pared by 6 bases and J by 2 bases, with 7 bases of the junction left unmatched. CDR1 is SGHDT and CDR2 is YYEEEE in the germline V gene. The CDR3 coding sequence is TGTGCCAGCACCCGACAGGGAATCAACTATGGCTACACCTTC. Protein sequence: CASTRQGINYGYTF.

This chain connects TRBV28 to TRBJ1-5; 9 bases fit TRBD1. CDR1 is MDHEN, CDR2 SYDVKM, per germline. The CDR3 sequence is 15 residues long. The V segment lost 3 bases and the J segment 6 bases; nucleotides outside the gene matches: 6. In DNA form, the CDR3 reads TGTGCCAGCAGTTTCGGGACAGGGAGTGTTCAGCCCCAGCATTTT. This sequence encodes CASSFGTGSVQPQHF.

The chain is built from TRBV6-1 and TRBJ2-7; TRBD1 agrees at 9 bases. This CDR3 region has 15 residues. Germline CDR1 MNHNS, CDR2 SASEGT. The J segment lost 4 bases and the V segment lost 4 bases, leaving 8 bases of the junction unmatched. The CDR3 is CASSVSTGGGYEQYF. The CDR3 coding sequence is TGTGCCAGCAGTGTTTCGACAGGGGGGGGGTACGAGCAGTACTTC.

This clone was counted only a few times. The rearrangement joins TRBV5-1 to TRBJ2-7; 9 bases are shared with TRBD1. V was clipped by 4 bases and J by 5 bases; unmatched bases: 13. Germline-derived CDR1 and CDR2 are SGHRS and YFSETQ. The CDR3 sequence is 16 residues long. CDR3 in amino acids: CASSLRSGTGRHEQYF. The CDR3 DNA reads as TGCGCCAGCAGCCTTAGGTCGGGGACAGGGAGGCACGAGCAGTACTTC.

This clone was seen only a few times. The rearrangement uses TRBV27 and TRBJ2-4, with D tentatively TRBD2 (6 bases). Germline CDR1 reads MNHEY; CDR2 reads SMNVEV (reference sequence). The CDR3 has 14 amino acids. V lost 5 bases to trimming and J lost 9 bases, with 17 bases between them. CDR3 DNA: TGTGCCAGCAGTCTAACCGCTAGCGTGGGCATTCAGTACTTC. Its protein is CASSLTASVGIQYF.

The chain uses TRBV19 and TRBJ1-5; TRBD1 matches 8 bases. The CDR3 totals 15 residues. Germline V gene lookup returns CDR1 LNHDA and CDR2 SQIVND (reference sequence). V lost 7 bases, J lost 2 bases, and 7 bases stayed unmatched. In DNA form, the CDR3 reads TGTGCCAGTAACGACAGGGGAAGAGGCAATCAGCCCCAGCATTTT. This translates into CASNDRGRGNQPQHF.

A few counts support this clone. The genes are TRBV6-5 and TRBJ1-6, with TRBD1 matching 8 bases. The CDR3 contains 13 residues. Germline CDR1 and CDR2: MNHEY and SVGAGI. With V trimmed by 7 bases and J by 7 bases, 3 bases remained unmatched. The CDR3 loop is CASTDRGNSPLHF. The CDR3, as DNA: TGTGCCAGCACCGACAGGGGCAATTCACCCCTCCACTTT.

This clone appeared a single time. This chain connects TRBV18 to TRBJ1-5; no clear D gene. CDR3 size: 13 residues. The V gene lost 2 bases and the J gene lost 6 bases, with 8 bases spanning the gap. Germline lookup yields CDR1 KGHSH and CDR2 LQKENI. CDR3 in amino acids: CASSPERAQPQHF. The CDR3 coding sequence is TGTGCCAGCTCACCAGAGAGGGCTCAGCCCCAGCATTTT.

The J gene is TRBJ1-5, the V gene TRBV6-1, with 8 positions matching TRBD1. This CDR3 has 14 amino acids. Per germline, CDR1 MNHNS and CDR2 SASEGT. The V gene end was trimmed by 2 bases and the J gene end by 4 bases; junction bases not matched to a gene: 1. The CDR3 reads CASSEWTGNQPQHF. CDR3 sequence (DNA): TGTGCCAGCAGTGAATGGACAGGGAATCAGCCCCAGCATTTT.

V and J are TRBV6-6 and TRBJ2-7; 10 bases agree with TRBD2. The J segment lost 4 bases and the V segment lost 5 bases, leaving 8 bases of the junction unmatched. The CDR3 is 15 residues long. Germline CDR1 and CDR2: MNHNY and SVGAGI (reference sequence). The CDR3 DNA is TGTGCCAGCAGTCCCAGTCTAGCGGGAGTTTACGAGCAGTACTTC. Its protein is CASSPSLAGVYEQYF.

The chain employs TRBV15 and TRBJ1-3, with D perhaps matching TRBD1 (5 bases). Trimming left V 8 bases short and J 0 bases short, with 17 bases between. CDR3 length: 16 amino acids. In germline, CDR1 is LNHNV, CDR2 YYDKDF (reference sequence). CDR3 bases: TGTGCCACCTCGGTCGGGGGACGCAGCTCTGGAAACACCATATATTTT. Amino acids: CATSVGGRSSGNTIYF.

The V and J genes are TRBV30 and TRBJ1-5; unclear D gene. CDR3 length equals 12 residues. Germline values: CDR1 GTSNPN, CDR2 SVGIG (reference sequence). The germline V and J ends were trimmed by 2 bases and 10 bases, with 12 bases remaining between them. CDR3 residues: CAWSIAGHPQHF. Here the CDR3 DNA reads TGTGCCTGGAGTATCGCCGGTCACCCCCAGCATTTT.

The gene calls are TRBV5-1 and TRBJ2-3; tentative D call: TRBD2 (5 bases). V was clipped by 4 bases and J by 1 base, with 13 bases between them. The CDR3 covers 15 residues. Germline V gene lookup returns CDR1 SGHRS and CDR2 YFSETQ. CDR3 nucleotide sequence: TGCGCCAGCAGCCCCGGGAATTGGGGCACAGATACGCAGTATTTT. Protein sequence: CASSPGNWGTDTQYF.

This clone was recorded a few times. The identical CDR3 is also encoded by other nucleotide sequences in the sample. This sequence joins TRBV19 and TRBJ1-1; 7 nucleotides align to TRBD1. V lost 4 bases to trimming and J lost 1 base; unmatched junction nucleotides: 0. The CDR3 length is 13 residues. Germline-derived CDR1 and CDR2 are LNHDA and SQIVND (reference sequence). The CDR3 loop reads CASSRDRNTEAFF. In DNA, the CDR3 is TGTGCCAGTAGTAGGGACAGGAACACTGAAGCTTTCTTT.

The sample holds a few counts of this clone. CDR3 loop: CASSPDRGLYGYTF. The DNA for the CDR3 is TGTGCCAGTAGTCCCGACAGGGGGCTCTATGGCTACACCTTC. The rearrangement links TRBV19 to TRBJ1-2, with 10 bases identical to TRBD1. The CDR3 consists of 14 residues. In germline, CDR1 is LNHDA, CDR2 SQIVND (reference sequence). V shed 5 bases, J shed 4 bases, and the junction held 4 bases outside the gene matches.

The genes are TRBV28 and TRBJ2-7; TRBD2 might be the D (6 bases). Trimming removed 4 bases from V and 5 bases from J, with 15 bases in between. The CDR3 covers 14 residues. Germline assignment: CDR1 MDHEN and CDR2 SYDVKM. The CDR3 sequence is CASSSSEGSDEQYF. CDR3 DNA sequence: TGTGCCAGCAGTTCCTCGGAGGGCTCGGACGAGCAGTACTTC.

This chain connects TRBV5-8 to TRBJ1-3; D is uncertain. Germline CDR1 and CDR2: SGHTS and YDEGEE. The CDR3 is 12 amino acids. The ends were cut back, 0 bases at V and 8 bases at J, with 6 bases in the middle. DNA for the CDR3: TGTGCCAGCAGCTTGGGAGAAGACACCATATATTTT. Its protein is CASSLGEDTIYF.

This clone has more than one count but fewer than ten. The chain is built from TRBV19 and TRBJ2-7, with D unclear. Trimming removed 4 bases at V and 0 bases at J, with 10 bases between. This CDR3 region has 14 residues. Per germline, CDR1 LNHDA and CDR2 SQIVND (reference sequence). In nucleotides, the CDR3 is TGTGCCAGTAGTAGAAAACTCGGCTCCTACGAGCAGTACTTC. It translates to CASSRKLGSYEQYF.

The chain has TRBV4-1 and TRBJ1-5; weak D call: TRBD1 (6 bases). The germline gives CDR1 MGHRA, CDR2 YSYEKL. The CDR3 runs 14 residues. Trimming removed 4 bases from V and 3 bases from J, with 10 bases in between. CDR3 sequence reads: CASSPQGNNQPQHF. For the CDR3, the DNA is TGCGCCAGCAGCCCACAGGGTAACAATCAGCCCCAGCATTTT.

This sequence joins TRBV5-1 and TRBJ2-5, with D possibly being TRBD2 (6 bases). The ends were cut back, 0 bases at V and 2 bases at J, with 11 bases in the middle. CDR1 SGHRS and CDR2 YFSETQ come from the germline V gene. The CDR3 runs to 15 residues. This CDR3 is CASSLVRGGQETQYF. The CDR3 DNA is TGCGCCAGCAGCTTGGTGAGGGGAGGTCAAGAGACCCAGTACTTC.

This clone has only a few counts. The chain combines TRBV19 with TRBJ2-7, with D possibly TRBD2 on 6 matching bases. V was cut by 6 bases and J by 2 bases, with 11 bases left in between. Germline V gene data show CDR1 as LNHDA and CDR2 as SQIVND (reference sequence). This CDR3 is 13 amino acids long. For the CDR3, the DNA is TGTGCCAGTAGCCGGGACTTAGCCTACGAGCAGTACTTC. Protein: CASSRDLAYEQYF.

The chain links TRBV11-2 to TRBJ2-5; a weak D match, TRBD1 (5 bases). Between the trimmed V and J ends, which lost 4 bases and 2 bases, there was a span of 23 bases. There are 18 residues in the CDR3. CDR1 is SGHAT and CDR2 is FQNNGV in the germline V gene. DNA for the CDR3: TGTGCCAGCAGCTCACAAAGTGGGGCGGAACTACTTCAAGAGACCCAGTACTTC. It encodes CASSSQSGAELLQETQYF.

V and J are TRBV7-9 and TRBJ2-5; unclear D gene. CDR3 size: 14 residues. Germline assignment: CDR1 SEHNR and CDR2 FQNEAQ (reference sequence). V lost 0 bases to trimming and J lost 5 bases, with 10 bases between them. CDR3 sequence reads: CASSLALQTETQYF. The CDR3 DNA reads TGTGCCAGCAGCTTAGCGCTACAGACGGAGACCCAGTACTTC.

The rearrangement joins TRBV4-2 to TRBJ2-1; 12 bases agree with TRBD2. Germline CDR1 reads LGHNA; CDR2 reads YNFKEQ. The V segment lost 4 bases and the J segment 9 bases; nucleotides outside the gene matches: 7. The length of the CDR3 is 15 residues. Here the CDR3 DNA reads TGTGCCAGCAGCCTTACTAGCGGGAGGTCTTCTGAGCAGTTCTTC. Protein product: CASSLTSGRSSEQFF.

The V and J genes are TRBV19 and TRBJ2-1; 13 bases are shared with TRBD2. The length of the CDR3 is 17 residues. The V gene end was trimmed by 5 bases and the J gene end by 7 bases; junction bases not matched to a gene: 11. CDR1 LNHDA and CDR2 SQIVND come from the germline V gene (reference sequence). The CDR3 is CASSPNLGLAGENEQFF. In DNA form, the CDR3 reads TGTGCCAGTAGTCCCAACCTTGGACTAGCGGGAGAGAATGAGCAGTTCTTC.

The chain joins TRBV27 to TRBJ2-2; 8 bases agree with TRBD2. Germline-derived CDR1 and CDR2 are MNHEY and SMNVEV (reference sequence). The ends lost 5 bases at V and 5 bases at J; junction bases unmatched: 7. The CDR3 is made up of 15 amino acids. CDR3 sequence (DNA): TGTGCCAGCAGTCCTTCGGGAGGGCTGACCGGGGAGCTGTTTTTT. Its translation: CASSPSGGLTGELFF.

Concerning this clone: One junction end disagrees with the germline gene, perhaps due to a read error. This chain joins TRBV7-7 and TRBJ2-1; 10 nucleotides align to TRBD1. The CDR3 is 14 amino acids. Germline values: CDR1 SSHAT, CDR2 FNYEAQ (reference sequence). CDR3 sequence reads: CASSLGTGENEQFF. The CDR3 bases are TGTGCTAGCAGCTTAGGGACAGGGGAGAATGAGCAGTTCTTC. The full variable domain, completed using reference TRBV7-7 and TRBJ2-1, is GAGVSQSPRYKVTKRGQDVTLRCDPISSHATLYWYQQALGQGPEFLTYFNYEAQPDKSGLPSDRFSAERPEGSISTLTIQRTEQRDSAMYRCASSLGTGENEQFFGPGTRLTVL.